This TCR beta chain was profiled in a study of cytomegalovirus exposure and HLA in healthy donors. Amplification used 60 Vbeta primers and 13 Jbeta primers. TCRdb's copy holds only in-frame clones and misses some; the assay was immunoSEQ multiplex PCR. Found here are about 140,000 clones, less than 80% of them singletons; the top ten hold around 6.3%. Trimming at V came to 7 bases and at J to 3 bases, leaving 9 bases not matched to a gene. The CDR3 length is 13 residues. Germline V CDR1 and CDR2: SQVTM, ANQGSEA. The genes are TRBV29-1 and TRBJ2-7, with TRBD2 identical over 7 bases. The receptor was isolated from a middle-aged man in good health and CMV-seropositive. The source material was PBMCs. CDR3 sequence: CSGTKPGGYEQYF. The CDR3, as DNA: TGCAGCGGAACAAAGCCGGGAGGCTACGAGCAGTACTTC.